This paragraph reports one T cell receptor beta chain. Data came from immunoSEQ multiplex PCR; TCRdb stores just in-frame clones and leaves some out. The sample contains approximately 52,000 clones, 80% to 85% of which appear only once. These data are taken from a study of OX40 agonist ivuxolimab in advanced cancers. Germline V gene data show CDR1 as MNHEY and CDR2 as SVGAGI. Trimming left V 5 bases short and J 3 bases short, with 8 bases between. The CDR3 runs to 13 residues. J is TRBJ1-5 and V is TRBV6-5; D remains unclear. The sample in question was CD4+ or CD8+ T cells sorted from blood, obtained in a trial of the OX40 agonist ivuxolimab. This clonotype was obtained from an adult with an advanced solid tumor such as melanoma, head and neck, liver or kidney cancer. The CDR3 DNA reads TGTGCCAGCAGTCCCCGGAACAATCAGCCCCAGCATTTT. Encoded protein: CASSPRNNQPQHF.